Shown below are 11 T cell receptor beta chains from a single sample sequenced in a study of blood T cell repertoires in COVID-19. Sequencing used immunoSEQ multiplex PCR; TCRdb keeps in-frame clones, though not all of them. The sample lists approximately 160,000 clones; roughly 80% were seen once. What was sequenced was peripheral blood. Receptor source: a man between 65 and 85 years old with acute or convalescent COVID-19.

The V call is TRBV27, the J call TRBJ1-6; D unclear. Trimming shortened V by 6 bases and J by 10 bases, and 10 bases separated the two germline ends. The germline V gene encodes CDR1 MNHEY and CDR2 SMNVEV (reference sequence). The CDR3 sequence is 12 residues long. CDR3 in amino acids: CASSTFGSPLHF. The CDR3 coding sequence is TGTGCCAGCAGCACCTTTGGCTCACCCCTCCACTTT.

This chain joins TRBV7-8 and TRBJ1-1; possibly TRBD1 for D (6 bases). The CDR3 consists of 13 residues. V was cut by 3 bases and J by 5 bases, with 10 bases left in between. Germline V gene data show CDR1 as SGHVS and CDR2 as FQNEAQ. CDR3 DNA sequence: TGTGCCAGCAGCTTTACAGGGTCTACTGAAGCTTTCTTT. It codes for CASSFTGSTEAFF.

This clone came up a few times. The V gene is TRBV19, the J gene TRBJ2-6; D uncertain. The germline gives CDR1 LNHDA, CDR2 SQIVND (reference sequence). Trimming removed 3 bases from V and 0 bases from J, with 9 bases in between. This CDR3 contains 16 residues. This CDR3 reads CASSMGQASGANVLTF. Written as DNA, the CDR3 is TGTGCCAGTAGTATGGGTCAGGCCTCTGGGGCCAACGTCCTGACTTTC.

The J gene is TRBJ1-6, the V gene TRBV6-1; D may be TRBD1 (6 bases). This CDR3 comprises 14 residues. V dropped 3 bases and J dropped 7 bases, with 10 bases sitting between them. CDR1 and CDR2 (germline): MNHNS, SASEGT. CDR3 sequence: CASSDTGWNSPLHF. CDR3 bases: TGTGCCAGCAGTGACACAGGGTGGAATTCACCCCTCCACTTT.

The CDR3 protein is CASSYGTSGYEQYF. The CDR3, as DNA: TGTGCCAGCAGTTATGGGACTAGCGGTTACGAGCAGTACTTC. The rearrangement uses TRBV27 and TRBJ2-7; 11 nucleotides line up with TRBD2. The CDR3 runs 14 residues. The germline V gene has CDR1 MNHEY and CDR2 SMNVEV (reference sequence). After removal of 4 bases from V and 4 bases from J, the junction contained 3 bases not matched to a gene.

This clone was seen once. The J gene is TRBJ1-1, the V gene TRBV29-1; D is perhaps TRBD1 (5 bases). CDR1 is SQVTM and CDR2 is ANQGSEA in the germline V gene. Between the trimmed V and J ends, which lost 4 bases and 8 bases, there was a span of 8 bases. CDR3 length equals 10 residues. CDR3 DNA sequence: TGCAGCGTTGGTGGGGGGGAAGCTTTCTTT. Amino acid sequence: CSVGGGEAFF.

Comments on this clone: This specimen includes other DNA sequences encoding the same CDR3. The rearrangement uses TRBV18 and TRBJ1-1; possible D gene TRBD1, 5 bases. Trimming removed 6 bases at V and 4 bases at J, with 12 bases between. The CDR3 extends over 13 amino acids. Germline assignment: CDR1 KGHSH and CDR2 LQKENI. CDR3 sequence: CASSSGGSTEAFF. The CDR3 coding sequence is TGTGCCAGCTCCTCTGGGGGGAGCACTGAAGCTTTCTTT.

CDR3 in DNA: TGTGCCAGCAGTTTCGTCACAGGGGGCCTAGGGGAGCAGTACTTC. It translates to CASSFVTGGLGEQYF. V gene TRBV27 combines with J gene TRBJ2-7, with 9 nucleotides matching TRBD1. The germline V gene has CDR1 MNHEY and CDR2 SMNVEV (reference sequence). The V segment lost 3 bases and the J segment 7 bases; nucleotides outside the gene matches: 10. CDR3 size: 15 residues.

This clone has a single count. The V call is TRBV7-8, the J call TRBJ2-7, with 12 bases aligning to TRBD2. The CDR3 is made up of 16 amino acids. V trimming: 4 bases; J trimming: 2 bases; junction bases outside the gene matches: 6. Germline V gene sequence: CDR1 SGHVS, CDR2 FQNEAQ. In DNA form, the CDR3 reads TGTGCCAGCAGCTGGACATCTAGCGGGGGGGCCTACGAGCAGTACTTC. Protein: CASSWTSSGGAYEQYF.

This rearrangement joins TRBV7-8 to TRBJ1-4; D may be TRBD1 (5 bases). Deletions cut 1 base from V and 11 bases from J, with 14 bases between. CDR1 SGHVS and CDR2 FQNEAQ come from the germline V gene. The CDR3 covers 14 residues. The CDR3 DNA reads as TGTGCCAGCAGCTTAGAGTCGCGGGACCCGAAACTGTTTTTT. It codes for CASSLESRDPKLFF. Full variable domain (missing parts from reference TRBV7-8 and TRBJ1-4): GAGVSQSPRYKVAKRGQDVALRCDPISGHVSLFWYQQALGQGPEFLTYFQNEAQLDKSGLPSDRFFAERPEGSVSTLKIQRTQQEDSAVYLCASSLESRDPKLFFGSGTQLSVL.

The chain joins TRBV7-2 to TRBJ2-1; D not certain. The germline V gene has CDR1 SGHTA and CDR2 FQGNSA. CDR3 length: 12 residues. The ends were cut back, 2 bases at V and 8 bases at J, with 7 bases in the middle. DNA of the CDR3: TGTGCCAGCAGCTTAATTTCGGATGAGCAGTTCTTC. Amino acid sequence: CASSLISDEQFF.